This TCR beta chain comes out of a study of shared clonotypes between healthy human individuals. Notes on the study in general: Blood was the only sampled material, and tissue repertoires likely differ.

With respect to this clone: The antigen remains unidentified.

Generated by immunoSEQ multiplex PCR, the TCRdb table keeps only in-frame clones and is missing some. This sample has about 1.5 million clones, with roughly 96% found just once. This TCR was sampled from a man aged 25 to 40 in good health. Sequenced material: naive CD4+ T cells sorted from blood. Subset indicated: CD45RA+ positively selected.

The CDR3 loop is CASSFTGTGTYEQYF. The CDR3 nucleotides are TGTGCCAGCAGCTTTACCGGGACAGGGACTTACGAGCAGTACTTC. The chain uses TRBV5-6 and TRBJ2-7, with 9 bases fitting TRBD1. Germline values: CDR1 SGHDT, CDR2 YYEEEE. The CDR3 has 15 amino acids. V dropped 2 bases and J dropped 4; count of bases not matched to a gene: 7.